Here is one T cell receptor beta chain with its context. The entry originates in a study of cytomegalovirus exposure and HLA in healthy donors. The CDR3 loop spans 15 amino acids. With V trimmed by 5 bases and J by 2 bases, 8 bases remained unmatched. Looked up from germline, CDR1 is SGHTA and CDR2 is FQGNSA. It was with 60 Vbeta and 13 Jbeta primers that the PCR ran. Libraries were prepared by immunoSEQ multiplex PCR; TCRdb keeps only in-frame clonotypes and omits some of them. The listing records some 130,000 clones. This chain links TRBV7-2 with TRBJ2-7; 8 bases agree with TRBD2. Sequenced: PBMCs. The source of this sequence is a young man in good health and CMV-seronegative. The CDR3 sequence: CASSPPAGAAYEQYF. The CDR3 DNA reads as TGTGCCAGCAGCCCCCCAGCGGGGGCGGCCTACGAGCAGTACTTC.